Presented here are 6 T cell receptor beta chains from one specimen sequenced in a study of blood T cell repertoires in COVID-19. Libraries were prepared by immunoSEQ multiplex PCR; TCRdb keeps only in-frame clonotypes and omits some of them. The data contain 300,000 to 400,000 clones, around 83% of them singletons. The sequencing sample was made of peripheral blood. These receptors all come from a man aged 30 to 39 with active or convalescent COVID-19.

DNA of the CDR3: TGTGCCAGCAGCGTAGCCGGGGTTAATGAAAAACTGTTTTTT. This translates into CASSVAGVNEKLFF. The chain has TRBV9 and TRBJ1-4; D unclear. Germline CDR1 is SGDLS and CDR2 is YYNGEE. The V gene lost 0 bases and the J gene lost 4 bases, with 7 bases spanning the gap. The CDR3 contains 14 residues. Variable domain in full (rest from reference TRBV9 and TRBJ1-4): DSGVTQTPKHLITATGQRVTLRCSPRSGDLSVYWYQQSLDQGLQFLIQYYNGEERAKGNILERFSAQQFPDLHSELNLSSLELGDSALYFCASSVAGVNEKLFFGSGTQLSVL.

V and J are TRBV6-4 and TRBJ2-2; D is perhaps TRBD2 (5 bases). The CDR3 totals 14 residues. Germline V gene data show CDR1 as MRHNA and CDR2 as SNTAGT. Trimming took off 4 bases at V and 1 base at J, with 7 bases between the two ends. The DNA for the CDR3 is TGTGCCAGCAGTGTAGGAGGGAACACCGGGGAGCTGTTTTTT. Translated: CASSVGGNTGELFF.

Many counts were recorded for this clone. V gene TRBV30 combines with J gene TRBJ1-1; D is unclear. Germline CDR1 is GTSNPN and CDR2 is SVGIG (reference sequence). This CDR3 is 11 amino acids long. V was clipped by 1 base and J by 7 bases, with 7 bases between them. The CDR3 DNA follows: TGTGCCTGGAGTGGGCAGGTTGAAGCTTTCTTT. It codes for CAWSGQVEAFF.

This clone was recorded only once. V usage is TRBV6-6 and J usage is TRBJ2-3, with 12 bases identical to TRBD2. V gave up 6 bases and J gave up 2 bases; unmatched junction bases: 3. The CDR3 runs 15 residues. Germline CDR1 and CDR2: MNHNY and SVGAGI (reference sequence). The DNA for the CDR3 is TGTGCCAGCAGACGGACTAGCGGGACCACAGATACGCAGTATTTT. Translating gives CASRRTSGTTDTQYF.

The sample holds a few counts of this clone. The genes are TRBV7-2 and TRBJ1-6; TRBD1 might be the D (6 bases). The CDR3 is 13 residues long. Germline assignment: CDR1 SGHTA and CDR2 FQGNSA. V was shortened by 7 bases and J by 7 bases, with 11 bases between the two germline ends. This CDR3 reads CASTFQGNSPLHF. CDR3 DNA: TGTGCCAGCACTTTCCAGGGGAATTCACCCCTCCACTTT.

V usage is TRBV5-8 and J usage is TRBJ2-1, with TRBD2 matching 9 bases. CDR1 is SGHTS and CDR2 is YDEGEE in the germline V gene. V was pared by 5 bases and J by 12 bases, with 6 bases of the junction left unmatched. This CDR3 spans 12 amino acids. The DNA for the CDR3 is TGTGCCAGCAGTTATAGCGGGAGCAGGCAGTTCTTC. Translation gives CASSYSGSRQFF.